Listed below are T cell receptor beta chains from one sample, sequenced in a study of response to subunit inactivated influenza vaccine. TCRdb processed the RT-PCR reads anew with MiXCR; each CDR3 protein has one entry. The data hold roughly 570,000 distinct CDR3 sequences, with 12% to 15% observed a single time. Sequencing was performed on PBMCs from blood, taken 11 to 12 days after vaccination. These receptor sequences come from a man aged 50 to 60 who received an inactivated influenza vaccine. CDR3s include the opening cysteine and the closing phenylalanine or tryptophan. The D gene is left open where the match is weak. Expanded clones are given a class, and other clones once, few, many or no size at all.

NA,NA,TRBJ2-7,TRBV15,TGTGCCACCAGCCCCCGCGATAGCAGGTCCTACGAGCAGTACTTC,CATSPRDSRSYEQYF
TRBD2,few,TRBJ2-7,TRBV7-4,TGTGCCAGCAGCTTAGCGGAGCTGCGGCGGGAGCGCTACGAGCAGTACTTC,CASSLAELRRERYEQYF
NA,few,TRBJ1-3,TRBV5-1,TGCGCCAGCAGGCCGCGGGGGGCAGAGTCTGGAAACACCATATATTTT,CASRPRGAESGNTIYF
TRBD1,many,TRBJ1-5,TRBV6-1,TGTGCCAGCAGTGAAATGAACAGGGGGGTCAATCAGCCCCAGCATTTT,CASSEMNRGVNQPQHF
TRBD1,NA,TRBJ2-1,TRBV24-1,TGTGCCACCAGTGAGACAGGGGGCAATGAGCAGTTCTTC,CATSETGGNEQFF
NA,few,TRBJ2-2,TRBV5-1,TGCGCCAGCAGCCCAGTGGTAACCGGGGAGCTGTTTTTT,CASSPVVTGELFF
NA,once,TRBJ2-3,TRBV11-2,TGTGCCAGCAGCCCCTTGAGGGGAAGACTGGATACGCAGTATTTT,CASSPLRGRLDTQYF
TRBD1,few,TRBJ1-6,TRBV7-6,TGTGCCAGCAGCCTACGGACAGGGGAAGGGTCACCCCTCCACTTT,CASSLRTGEGSPLHF
TRBD1,NA,TRBJ2-1,TRBV19,TGTGCCAGTAGAACCGACAGGGCCGCGTTCTTC,CASRTDRAAFF
TRBD2,many,TRBJ2-7,TRBV5-1,TGCGCCAGCAGCTTGGGAGCGGGAGCGCTCGAGCAGTACTTC,CASSLGAGALEQYF
TRBD1,NA,TRBJ2-3,TRBV20-1,TGCAGTGCTAGAGATCTCGCAGGGGGCGCTTCCGATACGCAGTATTTT,CSARDLAGGASDTQYF
NA,NA,TRBJ1-2,TRBV4-2,TGTGCCAGCAGCCAAGAGCCGGCAAGGCGGGATGGCTACACCTTC,CASSQEPARRDGYTF
NA,few,TRBJ2-5,TRBV7-9,TGTGCCAGCAGCTTATTTCGAAATTCCCAAGAGACCCAGTACTTC,CASSLFRNSQETQYF
TRBD2,few,TRBJ2-4,TRBV6-1,TGTGCCAGCAGGGAAGGACTAGCGGGACTAGCCAAAAACATTCAGTACTTC,CASREGLAGLAKNIQYF
NA,few,TRBJ1-1,TRBV29-1,TGCAGCGTTGCGCAGGGCACTGAAGCTTTCTTT,CSVAQGTEAFF
NA,NA,TRBJ2-5,TRBV11-2,TGTGCCAGCAGACAACCGGGACCCAGACGGGAGACCCAGTACTTC,CASRQPGPRRETQYF
TRBD1,many,TRBJ1-2,TRBV28,TGTGCCAGCAGTCAGACAGGGTACTATGGCTACACCTTC,CASSQTGYYGYTF
NA,few,TRBJ1-1,TRBV2,TGTGCCAGCAGTGACGCCGGGTCGAACACTGAAGCTTTCTTT,CASSDAGSNTEAFF
NA,NA,TRBJ1-3,TRBV12-3/TRBV12-4,TGTGCCAGCAGTCAGGGGAGAAACACCATATATTTT,CASSQGRNTIYF
NA,NA,TRBJ2-5,TRBV18,TGTGCCAGCTCACCACCCCTGCCGGCAGGGAGGGAGACCCAGTACTTC,CASSPPLPAGRETQYF
TRBD1,NA,TRBJ2-7,TRBV7-2,TGTGCCAGCAGCTTAGGTGAGGACAGGTCGTTCTACGAGCAGTACTTC,CASSLGEDRSFYEQYF
TRBD1,NA,TRBJ2-7,TRBV28,TGTGCCAGCAGTCCCAACAGGGGACCCAGCTCCTACGAGCAGTACTTC,CASSPNRGPSSYEQYF
NA,NA,TRBJ1-6,TRBV7-9,TGTGCCAGCAGCCTCGGGTCCTCGGAGAATTCACCCCTCCACTTT,CASSLGSSENSPLHF
NA,few,TRBJ2-3,TRBV12-3/TRBV12-4,TGTGCCAGCAGTAACTCGTATATCACAGATACGCAGTATTTT,CASSNSYITDTQYF
NA,few,TRBJ2-1,TRBV4-1,TGCGCCAGCAGCCCCCTGGCGGGGACTTCGAGCGATGAGCAGTTCTTC,CASSPLAGTSSDEQFF
TRBD2,NA,TRBJ2-1,TRBV6-1,TGTGCCAGCAGTCGGCTAGCGGGAGGTAAACAGAACAATGAGCAGTTCTTC,CASSRLAGGKQNNEQFF
NA,few,TRBJ2-2,TRBV12-3/TRBV12-4,TGTGCCAGCGTTCAGCAGTTCACCGGGGAGCTGTTTTTT,CASVQQFTGELFF
TRBD2,NA,TRBJ2-1,TRBV20-1,TGCAGTGCTGGAGCGGGGTCCTCCTACAATGAGCAGTTCTTC,CSAGAGSSYNEQFF
TRBD2,few,TRBJ2-1,TRBV6-2/TRBV6-3,TGTGCCAGCAGTTACCGTCCGGGACTATCCAACTACAATGAGCAGTTCTTC,CASSYRPGLSNYNEQFF
NA,few,TRBJ2-2,TRBV7-9,TGTGCCAGCAGCCCGAACTGGAACACCGGGGAGCTGTTTTTT,CASSPNWNTGELFF
NA,many,TRBJ2-2,TRBV29-1,TGCAGCGTGATCGGGACCTCCCCCGGGGAGCTGTTTTTT,CSVIGTSPGELFF
TRBD2,few,TRBJ2-1,TRBV7-9,TGTGCCAGCAGCTTGAAGGGGACTAACTACAATGAGCAGTTCTTC,CASSLKGTNYNEQFF
NA,NA,TRBJ1-1,TRBV19,TGTGCCAGTAGTCCCGGGGCTGGATGGACTGAAGCTTTCTTT,CASSPGAGWTEAFF
TRBD1,NA,TRBJ2-5,TRBV6-2/TRBV6-3,TGTGCCAGCAGGGACAGGAAAGAGACCCAGTACTTC,CASRDRKETQYF
NA,many,TRBJ2-3,TRBV3-1,TGTGCCAGCAGCCAAGACCCCTCGGTGGCAGATACGCAGTATTTT,CASSQDPSVADTQYF
NA,NA,TRBJ2-3,TRBV18,TGTGCCAGCTCGTCGACAGACACAGATACGCAGTATTTT,CASSSTDTDTQYF
NA,few,TRBJ2-1,TRBV4-3,TGCGCCAGCAGCCAAGGGGCCGGGCTAGGCCCGCAGTTCTTC,CASSQGAGLGPQFF
NA,few,TRBJ1-2,TRBV6-2/TRBV6-3,TGTGCCAGCATACCCTCGGGAGCGGACTATGGCTACACCTTC,CASIPSGADYGYTF
NA,few,TRBJ1-1,TRBV29-1,TGCAGCGTAGGAATGAGTTCACTGAACACTGAAGCTTTCTTT,CSVGMSSLNTEAFF
TRBD2,NA,TRBJ2-5,TRBV24-1,TGTGCCACCAGTGATTTGGCTAGCGGCGAGACCCAGTACTTC,CATSDLASGETQYF
TRBD1,few,TRBJ2-5,TRBV5-1,TGCGCCAGCAGGGGACAGGGTAGGGAGACCCAGTACTTC,CASRGQGRETQYF
NA,NA,TRBJ2-2,TRBV21-1,TGTGCCAGCAGCAAAACGTTGGCAGGGGAGAACACCGGGGAGCTGTTTTTT,CASSKTLAGENTGELFF
NA,NA,TRBJ2-3,TRBV20-1,TGCAGTGCCGTGGGAGGGGGCGGTACGCAGTATTTT,CSAVGGGGTQYF
NA,NA,TRBJ2-5,TRBV5-1,TGCGCCAGCAGCTTGCAAGCGCCCCAAGAGACCCAGTACTTC,CASSLQAPQETQYF
NA,NA,TRBJ2-7,TRBV29-1,TGCAGCGTTGTTCGGGATACCTACGAGCAGTACTTC,CSVVRDTYEQYF
NA,many,TRBJ2-1,TRBV6-2/TRBV6-3,TGTGCCAGCAGCTATGGGGGTCCCTCCTACAATGAGCAGTTCTTC,CASSYGGPSYNEQFF
TRBD2,NA,TRBJ2-3,TRBV4-3,TGCGCCAGCAGCCAAGCCGCTAGCGGGAGTGCCCCAGATACGCAGTATTTT,CASSQAASGSAPDTQYF
TRBD1,NA,TRBJ2-1,TRBV12-3/TRBV12-4,TGTGCCAGCAGGACAGGGGGCCGAAACAATGAGCAGTTCTTC,CASRTGGRNNEQFF
TRBD1,NA,TRBJ1-2,TRBV7-6,TGTGCCAGCAGCTTACCACAGGGGACGGGCAGCTTCATCTATGGCTACACCTTC,CASSLPQGTGSFIYGYTF
NA,NA,TRBJ1-2,TRBV5-1,TGCGCCAGCAGCTTGGGGGGACGGGTCTATGGCTACACCTTC,CASSLGGRVYGYTF
NA,few,TRBJ2-7,TRBV29-1,TGCAGCGTTGCCCCCGAGCTTGGGTCCTACGAGCAGTACTTC,CSVAPELGSYEQYF
TRBD1,NA,TRBJ2-7,TRBV7-9,TGTGCCAGCAGCCGTACAGGGGGCAACTACGAGCAGTACTTC,CASSRTGGNYEQYF
NA,few,TRBJ2-1,TRBV29-1,TGCAGCGTTGAAGATCTTGGCTTCTACAATGAGCAGTTCTTC,CSVEDLGFYNEQFF
NA,few,TRBJ2-3,TRBV3-1,TGTGCCAGCAGCCAACGACTGGGGTTTTGGGCTCCGGATAGCACAGATACGCAGTATTTT,CASSQRLGFWAPDSTDTQYF
NA,NA,TRBJ2-3,TRBV11-1,TGTGCCAGCAGCTTAGAGGATTTTGCTCTTCCGAGGAAGCGGAACACAGATACGCAGTATTTT,CASSLEDFALPRKRNTDTQYF
NA,many,TRBJ2-5,TRBV6-2/TRBV6-3,TGTGCCAGCAGTTTCACAGGGTCGGAGACCCAGTACTTC,CASSFTGSETQYF
NA,NA,TRBJ1-1,TRBV21-1,TGTGCCAGCAGCATCTGGACACAGGAGAACACTGAAGCTTTCTTT,CASSIWTQENTEAFF
TRBD1,few,TRBJ2-1,TRBV5-1,TGCGCCAGCAGCATGGGACAGGGCAATGAGCAGTTCTTC,CASSMGQGNEQFF